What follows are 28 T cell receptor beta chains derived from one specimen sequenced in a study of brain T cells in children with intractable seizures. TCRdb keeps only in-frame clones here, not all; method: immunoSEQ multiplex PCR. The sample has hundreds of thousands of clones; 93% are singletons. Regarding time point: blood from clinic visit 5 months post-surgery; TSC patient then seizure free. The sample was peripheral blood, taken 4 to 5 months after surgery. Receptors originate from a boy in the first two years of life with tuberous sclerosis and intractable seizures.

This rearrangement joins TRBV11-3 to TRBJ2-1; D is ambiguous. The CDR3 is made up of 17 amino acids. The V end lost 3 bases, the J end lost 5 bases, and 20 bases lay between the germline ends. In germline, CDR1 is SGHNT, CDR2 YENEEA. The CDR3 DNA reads TGTGCCAGCAGCTTCACCCCTTCCCCGCGAGAGCACAATGAGCAGTTCTTC. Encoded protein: CASSFTPSPREHNEQFF.

The CDR3 loop reads CAWSRTGNTEAFF. The CDR3 DNA follows: TGTGCCTGGAGCCGGACAGGGAACACTGAAGCTTTCTTT. The J gene is TRBJ1-1, the V gene TRBV30; 7 bases are shared with TRBD1. The junction had 2 bases not matched to a gene; V was cut back by 3 bases and J by 1 base. The CDR3 runs to 13 residues. Germline V gene data show CDR1 as GTSNPN and CDR2 as SVGIG (reference sequence).

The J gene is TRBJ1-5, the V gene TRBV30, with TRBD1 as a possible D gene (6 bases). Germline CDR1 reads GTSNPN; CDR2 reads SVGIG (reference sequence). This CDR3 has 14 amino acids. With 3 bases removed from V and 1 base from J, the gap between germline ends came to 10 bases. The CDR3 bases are TGTGCCTGGAGAGGGGGGTCCAGCAATCAGCCCCAGCATTTT. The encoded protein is CAWRGGSSNQPQHF.

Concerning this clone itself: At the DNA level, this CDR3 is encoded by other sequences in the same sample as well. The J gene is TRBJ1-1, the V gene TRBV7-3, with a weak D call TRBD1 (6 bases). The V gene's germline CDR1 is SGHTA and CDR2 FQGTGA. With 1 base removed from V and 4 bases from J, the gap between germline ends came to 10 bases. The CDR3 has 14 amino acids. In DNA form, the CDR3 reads TGTGCCAGCAGCTTAATTGGGGGCGGCACTGAAGCTTTCTTT. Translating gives CASSLIGGGTEAFF.

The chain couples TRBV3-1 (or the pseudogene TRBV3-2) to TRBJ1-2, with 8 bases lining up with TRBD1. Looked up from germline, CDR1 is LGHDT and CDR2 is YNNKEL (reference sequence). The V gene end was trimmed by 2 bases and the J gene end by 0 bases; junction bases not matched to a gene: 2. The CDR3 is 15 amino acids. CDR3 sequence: CASSQRGQANYGYTF. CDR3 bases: TGTGCCAGCAGCCAACGGGGACAGGCTAACTATGGCTACACCTTC.

The CDR3 DNA follows: TGTGCCAGCAGTCCCCTGGGAGCGGGAGACGGAGAGACCCAGTACTTC. This encodes CASSPLGAGDGETQYF. The chain couples TRBV28 to TRBJ2-5; 8 bases line up with TRBD2. Trimming took 5 bases from V and 4 from J; bases not matched to a gene: 12. The CDR3 has 16 amino acids. Germline loops: CDR1 MDHEN, CDR2 SYDVKM.

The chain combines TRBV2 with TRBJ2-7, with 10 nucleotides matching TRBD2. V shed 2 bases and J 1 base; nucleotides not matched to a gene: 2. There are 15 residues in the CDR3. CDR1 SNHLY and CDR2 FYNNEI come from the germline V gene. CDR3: CASSEPSGGSYEQYF. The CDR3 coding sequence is TGTGCCAGCAGTGAACCTAGCGGGGGATCCTACGAGCAGTACTTC. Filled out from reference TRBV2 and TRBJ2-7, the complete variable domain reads EPEVTQTPSHQVTQMGQEVILRCVPISNHLYFYWYRQILGQKVEFLVSFYNNEISEKSEIFDDQFSVERPDGSNFTLKIRSTKLEDSAMYFCASSEPSGGSYEQYFGPGTRLTVT.

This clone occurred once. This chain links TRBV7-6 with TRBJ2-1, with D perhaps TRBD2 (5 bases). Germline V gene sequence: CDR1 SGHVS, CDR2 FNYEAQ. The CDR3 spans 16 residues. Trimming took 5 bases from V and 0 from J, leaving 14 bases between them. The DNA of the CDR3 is TGTGCCAGCAGCCCATCAAGCGGAAACTCCTACAATGAGCAGTTCTTC. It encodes CASSPSSGNSYNEQFF.

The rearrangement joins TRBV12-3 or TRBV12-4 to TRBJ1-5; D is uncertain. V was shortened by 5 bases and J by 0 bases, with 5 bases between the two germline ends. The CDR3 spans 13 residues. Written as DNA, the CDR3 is TGTGCCAGCAGTGGTTATAGCAATCAGCCCCAGCATTTT. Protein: CASSGYSNQPQHF.

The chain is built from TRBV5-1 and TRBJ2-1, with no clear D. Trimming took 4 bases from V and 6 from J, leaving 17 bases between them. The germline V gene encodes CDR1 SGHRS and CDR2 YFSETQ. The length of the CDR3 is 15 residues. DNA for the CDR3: TGCGCCAGCAGCCTCTACTACCATATGGGCAATGAGCAGTTCTTC. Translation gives CASSLYYHMGNEQFF.

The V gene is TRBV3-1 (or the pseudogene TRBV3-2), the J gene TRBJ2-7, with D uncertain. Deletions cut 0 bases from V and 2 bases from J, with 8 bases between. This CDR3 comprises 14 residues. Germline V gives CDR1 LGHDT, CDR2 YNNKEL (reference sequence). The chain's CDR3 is CASSQENRPYEQYF. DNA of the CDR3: TGTGCCAGCAGCCAAGAGAACAGACCCTACGAGCAGTACTTC.

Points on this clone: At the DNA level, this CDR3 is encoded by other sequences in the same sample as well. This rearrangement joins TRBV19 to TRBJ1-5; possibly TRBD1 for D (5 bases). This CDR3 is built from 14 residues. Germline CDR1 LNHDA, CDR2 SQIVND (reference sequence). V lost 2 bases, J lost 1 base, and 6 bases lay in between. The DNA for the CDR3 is TGTGCCAGTAGTATAAGGGACAGCAATCAGCCCCAGCATTTT. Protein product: CASSIRDSNQPQHF.

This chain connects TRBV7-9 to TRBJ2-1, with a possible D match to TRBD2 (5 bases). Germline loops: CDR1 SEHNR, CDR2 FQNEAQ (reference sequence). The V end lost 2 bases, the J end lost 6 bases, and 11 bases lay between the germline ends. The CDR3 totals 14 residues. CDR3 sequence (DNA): TGTGCCAGCAGCTTACACGGAGGTCTCAATGAGCAGTTCTTC. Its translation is CASSLHGGLNEQFF.

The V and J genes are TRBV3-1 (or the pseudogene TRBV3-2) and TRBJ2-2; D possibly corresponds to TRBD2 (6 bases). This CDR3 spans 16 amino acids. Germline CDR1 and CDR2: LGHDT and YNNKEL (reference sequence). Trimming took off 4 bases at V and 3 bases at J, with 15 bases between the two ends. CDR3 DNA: TGTGCCAGCAGCCTCCGGCAGGGAGGCTACACCGGGGAGCTGTTTTTT. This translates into CASSLRQGGYTGELFF.

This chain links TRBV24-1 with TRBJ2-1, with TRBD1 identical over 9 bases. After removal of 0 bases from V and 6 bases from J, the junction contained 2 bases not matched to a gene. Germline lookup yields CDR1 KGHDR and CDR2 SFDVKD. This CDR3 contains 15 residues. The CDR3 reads CATSDLRDRANEQFF. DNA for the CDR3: TGTGCCACCAGTGATTTGCGGGACAGGGCCAATGAGCAGTTCTTC.

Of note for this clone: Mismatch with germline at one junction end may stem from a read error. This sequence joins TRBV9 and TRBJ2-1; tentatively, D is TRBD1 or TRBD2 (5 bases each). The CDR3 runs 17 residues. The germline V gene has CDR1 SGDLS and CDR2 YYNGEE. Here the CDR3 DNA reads TGTGCCAGCAGCGTAGTGTCTGGGACCTTCTCCCACAATGAGCAGTTCTTC. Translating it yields CASSVVSGTFSHNEQFF. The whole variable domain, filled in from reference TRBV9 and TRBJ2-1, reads DSGVTQTPKHLITATGQRVTLRCSPRSGDLSVYWYQQSLDQGLQFLIQYYNGEERAKGNILERFSAQQFPDLHSELNLSSLELGDSALYFCASSVVSGTFSHNEQFFGPGTRLTVL.

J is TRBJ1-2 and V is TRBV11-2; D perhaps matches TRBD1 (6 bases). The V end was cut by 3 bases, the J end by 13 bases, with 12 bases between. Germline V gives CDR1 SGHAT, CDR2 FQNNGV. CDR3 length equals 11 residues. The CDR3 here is CASSFQGPGTF. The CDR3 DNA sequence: TGTGCCAGCAGCTTCCAGGGGCCAGGCACCTTC.

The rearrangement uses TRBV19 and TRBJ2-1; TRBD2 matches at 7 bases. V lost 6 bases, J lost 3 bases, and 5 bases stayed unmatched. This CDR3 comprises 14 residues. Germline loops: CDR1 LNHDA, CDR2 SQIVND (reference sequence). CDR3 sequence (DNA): TGTGCCAGTAGAACCGGGACTAACTACAATGAGCAGTTCTTC. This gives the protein CASRTGTNYNEQFF.

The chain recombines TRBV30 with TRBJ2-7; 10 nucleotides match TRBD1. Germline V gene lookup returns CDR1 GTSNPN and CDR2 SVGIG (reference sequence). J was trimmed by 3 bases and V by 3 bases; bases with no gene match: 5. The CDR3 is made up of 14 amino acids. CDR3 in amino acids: CAWSLGQGDYEQYF. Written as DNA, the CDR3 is TGTGCCTGGAGCCTAGGACAGGGGGACTACGAGCAGTACTTC. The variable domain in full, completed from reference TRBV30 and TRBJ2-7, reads SQTIHQWPATLVQPVGSPLSLECTVEGTSNPNLYWYRQAAGRGLQLLFYSVGIGQISSEVPQNLSASRPQDRQFILSSKKLLLSDSGFYLCAWSLGQGDYEQYFGPGTRLTVT.

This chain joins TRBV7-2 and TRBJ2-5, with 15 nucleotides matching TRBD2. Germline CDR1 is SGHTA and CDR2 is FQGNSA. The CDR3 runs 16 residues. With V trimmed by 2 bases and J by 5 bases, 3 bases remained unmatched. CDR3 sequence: CASSLRTSGGAETQYF. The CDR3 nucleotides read TGTGCCAGCAGCTTACGGACTAGCGGGGGGGCGGAGACCCAGTACTTC.

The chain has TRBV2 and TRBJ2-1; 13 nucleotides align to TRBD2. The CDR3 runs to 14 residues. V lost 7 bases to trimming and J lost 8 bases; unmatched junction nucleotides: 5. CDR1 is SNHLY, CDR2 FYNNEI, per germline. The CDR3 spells CASTRTSGSHEQFF. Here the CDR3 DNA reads TGTGCCAGCACCAGGACTAGCGGGAGCCATGAGCAGTTCTTC. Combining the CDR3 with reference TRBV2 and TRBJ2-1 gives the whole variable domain EPEVTQTPSHQVTQMGQEVILRCVPISNHLYFYWYRQILGQKVEFLVSFYNNEISEKSEIFDDQFSVERPDGSNFTLKIRSTKLEDSAMYFCASTRTSGSHEQFFGPGTRLTVL.

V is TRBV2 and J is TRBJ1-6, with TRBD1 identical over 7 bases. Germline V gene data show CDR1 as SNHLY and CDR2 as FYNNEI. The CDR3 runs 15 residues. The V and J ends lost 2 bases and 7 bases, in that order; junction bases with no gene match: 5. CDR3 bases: TGTGCCAGCAGTGAAACGGGCAGGGGGAATTCACCCCTCCACTTT. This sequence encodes CASSETGRGNSPLHF. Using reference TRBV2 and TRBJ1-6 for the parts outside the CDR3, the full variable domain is EPEVTQTPSHQVTQMGQEVILRCVPISNHLYFYWYRQILGQKVEFLVSFYNNEISEKSEIFDDQFSVERPDGSNFTLKIRSTKLEDSAMYFCASSETGRGNSPLHFGNGTRLTVT.

CDR3 loop: CASSFVATSNNEQFF. In DNA, the CDR3 is TGTGCCAGCAGCTTTGTAGCCACCTCGAACAATGAGCAGTTCTTC. The chain recombines TRBV7-6 with TRBJ2-1; no definite D call. V was trimmed by 3 bases and J by 5 bases, leaving 14 bases between them. The germline V gene has CDR1 SGHVS and CDR2 FNYEAQ. The length of the CDR3 is 15 residues.

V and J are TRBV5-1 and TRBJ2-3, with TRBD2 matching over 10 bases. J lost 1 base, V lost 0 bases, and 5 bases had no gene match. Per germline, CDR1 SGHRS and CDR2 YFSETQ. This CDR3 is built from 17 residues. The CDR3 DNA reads TGCGCCAGCAGCTTGGGGCTAGCGGGGGACCGCACAGATACGCAGTATTTT. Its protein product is CASSLGLAGDRTDTQYF.

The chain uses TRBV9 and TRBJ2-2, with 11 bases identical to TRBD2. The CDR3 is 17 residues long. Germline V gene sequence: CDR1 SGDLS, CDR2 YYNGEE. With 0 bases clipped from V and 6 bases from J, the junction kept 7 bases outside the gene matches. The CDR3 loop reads CASSVAGNSGRAGELFF. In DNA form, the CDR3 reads TGTGCCAGCAGCGTAGCAGGGAATAGCGGGAGGGCCGGGGAGCTGTTTTTT.

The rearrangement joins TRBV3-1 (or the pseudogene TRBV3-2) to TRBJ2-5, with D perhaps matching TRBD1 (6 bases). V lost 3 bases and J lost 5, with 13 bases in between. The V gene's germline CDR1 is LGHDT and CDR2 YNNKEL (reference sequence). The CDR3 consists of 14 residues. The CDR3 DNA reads TGTGCCAGCAGCCAGGGACAAGACGGGGAGACCCAGTACTTC. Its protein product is CASSQGQDGETQYF.

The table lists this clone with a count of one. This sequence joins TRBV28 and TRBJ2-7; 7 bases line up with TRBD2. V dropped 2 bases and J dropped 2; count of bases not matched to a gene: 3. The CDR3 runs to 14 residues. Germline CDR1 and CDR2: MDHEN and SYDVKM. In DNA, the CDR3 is TGTGCCAGCAGTTTAAGTGGGAGGGCCTACGAGCAGTACTTC. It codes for CASSLSGRAYEQYF.

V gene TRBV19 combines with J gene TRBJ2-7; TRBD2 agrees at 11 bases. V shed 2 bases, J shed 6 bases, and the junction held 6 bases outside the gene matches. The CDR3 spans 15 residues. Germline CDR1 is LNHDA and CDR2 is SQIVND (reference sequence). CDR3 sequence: CASSISRGLAVEQYF. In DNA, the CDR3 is TGTGCCAGTAGTATAAGCAGGGGACTAGCGGTCGAGCAGTACTTC.